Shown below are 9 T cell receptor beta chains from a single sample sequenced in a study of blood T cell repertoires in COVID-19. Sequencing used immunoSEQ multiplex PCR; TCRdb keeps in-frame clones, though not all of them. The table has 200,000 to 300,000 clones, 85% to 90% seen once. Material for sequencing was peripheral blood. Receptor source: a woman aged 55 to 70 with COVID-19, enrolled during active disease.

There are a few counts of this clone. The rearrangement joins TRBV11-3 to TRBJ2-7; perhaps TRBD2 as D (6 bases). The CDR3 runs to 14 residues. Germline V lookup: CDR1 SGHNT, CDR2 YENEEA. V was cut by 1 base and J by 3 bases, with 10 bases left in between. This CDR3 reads CASSLGGGNYEQYF. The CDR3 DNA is TGTGCCAGCAGCTTAGGAGGAGGGAACTACGAGCAGTACTTC.

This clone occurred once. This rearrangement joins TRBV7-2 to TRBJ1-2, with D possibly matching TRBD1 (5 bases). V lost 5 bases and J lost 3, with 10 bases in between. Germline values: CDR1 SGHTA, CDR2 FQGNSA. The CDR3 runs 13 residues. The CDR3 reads CASSPGGDYGYTF. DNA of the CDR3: TGTGCCAGCAGCCCCGGGGGGGACTATGGCTACACCTTC. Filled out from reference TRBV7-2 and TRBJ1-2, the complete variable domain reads GAGVSQSPSNKVTEKGKDVELRCDPISGHTALYWYRQSLGQGLEFLIYFQGNSAPDKSGLPSDRFSAERTGGSVSTLTIQRTQQEDSAVYLCASSPGGDYGYTFGSGTRLTVV.

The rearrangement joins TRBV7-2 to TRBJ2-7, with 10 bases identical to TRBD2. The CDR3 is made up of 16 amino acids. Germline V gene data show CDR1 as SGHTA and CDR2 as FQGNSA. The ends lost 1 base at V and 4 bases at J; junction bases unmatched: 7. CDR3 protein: CASSLEELAGLYEQYF. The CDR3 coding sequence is TGTGCCAGCAGCTTAGAGGAACTAGCGGGACTTTACGAGCAGTACTTC.

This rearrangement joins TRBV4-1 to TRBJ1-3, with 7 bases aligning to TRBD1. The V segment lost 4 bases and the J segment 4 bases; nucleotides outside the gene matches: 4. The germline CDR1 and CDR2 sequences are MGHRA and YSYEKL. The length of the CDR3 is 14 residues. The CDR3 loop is CASSPTGRGNTIYF. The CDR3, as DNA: TGCGCCAGCAGCCCGACAGGGCGAGGAAACACCATATATTTT.

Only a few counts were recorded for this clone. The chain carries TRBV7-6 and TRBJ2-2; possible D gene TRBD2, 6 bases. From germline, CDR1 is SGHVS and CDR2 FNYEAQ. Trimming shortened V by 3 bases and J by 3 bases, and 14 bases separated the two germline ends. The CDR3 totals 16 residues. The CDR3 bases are TGTGCCAGCAGCTTGGCGGGACCAGGGTACACCGGGGAGCTGTTTTTT. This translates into CASSLAGPGYTGELFF.

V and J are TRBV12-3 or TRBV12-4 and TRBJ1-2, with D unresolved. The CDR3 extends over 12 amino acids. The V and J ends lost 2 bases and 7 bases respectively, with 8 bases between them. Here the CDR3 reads CASSLSGSGYTF. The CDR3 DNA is TGTGCCAGCAGTTTATCAGGTAGTGGCTACACCTTC.

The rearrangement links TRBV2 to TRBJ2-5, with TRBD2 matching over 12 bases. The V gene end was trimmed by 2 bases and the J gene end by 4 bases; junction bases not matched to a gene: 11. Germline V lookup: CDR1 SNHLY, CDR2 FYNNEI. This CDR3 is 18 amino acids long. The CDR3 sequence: CASSETSGRIPVRETQYF. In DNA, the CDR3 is TGTGCCAGCAGTGAAACTAGCGGGAGGATCCCTGTCCGAGAGACCCAGTACTTC.

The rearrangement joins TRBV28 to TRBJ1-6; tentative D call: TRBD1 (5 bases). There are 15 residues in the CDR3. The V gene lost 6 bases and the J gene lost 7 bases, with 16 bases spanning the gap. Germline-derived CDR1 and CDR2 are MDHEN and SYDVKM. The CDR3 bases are TGTGCCAGCAGGTCGACCGGGACTATAAATTCACCCCTCCACTTT. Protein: CASRSTGTINSPLHF.

This CDR3 is CAWRYFIGSLNEQFF. DNA for the CDR3: TGTGCCTGGAGGTATTTCATCGGGAGTCTCAATGAGCAGTTCTTC. This chain links TRBV30 with TRBJ2-1; maybe TRBD2 (6 bases). Germline V lookup: CDR1 GTSNPN, CDR2 SVGIG (reference sequence). The CDR3 has 15 residues. Trimming pared 3 bases from V and 6 bases from J, leaving 18 bases between.